Following are 25 T cell receptor beta chains from one sample sequenced in a study of shared clonotypes between healthy human individuals. TCRdb's table, derived via immunoSEQ multiplex PCR, lists solely in-frame clones and lacks some. The sample lists about 560,000 clones, around 81% occurring once. Specimen: PBMCs. The receptors were sampled from a woman between 40 and 55 years old in good health. Some clones in this sample may be carry-over from other donors' samples.

This clone was picked up many times. V is TRBV6-1 and J is TRBJ1-2; D is possibly TRBD1 (5 bases). Germline V gene sequence: CDR1 MNHNS, CDR2 SASEGT. V lost 0 bases and J lost 4, with 9 bases in between. This CDR3 region has 14 residues. The CDR3 protein is CASSEADRFYGYTF. The CDR3 region has the DNA TGTGCCAGCAGTGAAGCTGACAGATTCTATGGCTACACCTTC.

The rearrangement joins TRBV7-8 to TRBJ2-1; TRBD1 agrees at 7 bases. V shed 6 bases and J 2 bases; nucleotides not matched to a gene: 4. The CDR3 covers 14 residues. Germline CDR1 reads SGHVS; CDR2 reads FQNEAQ. CDR3 nucleotide sequence: TGTGCCAGCAGGACAGGGATCGCCTACAATGAGCAGTTCTTC. Its protein product is CASRTGIAYNEQFF.

In its sample, this clone was seen once. The rearrangement uses TRBV11-3 and TRBJ2-1; D not resolved. Between the trimmed V and J ends, which lost 1 base and 6 bases, there was a span of 7 bases. CDR3 length: 13 residues. The germline CDR1 and CDR2 sequences are SGHNT and YENEEA. CDR3 loop: CASSLGGSNEQFF. The CDR3, as DNA: TGTGCCAGCAGCTTAGGCGGAAGCAATGAGCAGTTCTTC.

In this sample, this clone turned up a few times. This rearrangement joins TRBV30 to TRBJ2-7; D is uncertain. V was shortened by 4 bases and J by 2 bases, with 9 bases between the two germline ends. The CDR3 spans 12 residues. Per germline, CDR1 GTSNPN and CDR2 SVGIG (reference sequence). CDR3 residues: CAWTTATYEQYF. CDR3 sequence (DNA): TGTGCCTGGACAACAGCTACCTACGAGCAGTACTTC.

The chain couples TRBV25-1 to TRBJ1-1; D not resolved. CDR3 length equals 13 residues. Germline V CDR1 and CDR2: MGHDK, SYGVNS. Trimming left V 4 bases short and J 2 bases short, with 8 bases between. The CDR3 sequence: CASSGRGNTEAFF. The CDR3 DNA follows: TGTGCCAGCAGTGGCCGGGGAAACACTGAAGCTTTCTTT.

Many counts were recorded for this clone. The CDR3 sequence is CASSPYGGYPREPQHF. DNA for the CDR3: TGTGCCAGCTCACCGTACGGTGGGTACCCAAGGGAGCCCCAGCATTTT. The chain links TRBV18 to TRBJ1-5, with D uncertain. This CDR3 comprises 16 residues. The germline gives CDR1 KGHSH, CDR2 LQKENI. V shed 3 bases and J shed 8 bases, with 20 bases lying between them.

J is TRBJ2-3 and V is TRBV21-1; TRBD2 is taken as the D call from the table, unchecked against the DNA. TRBV21-1 is reported as a pseudogene. The CDR3 contains 17 residues. For the CDR3, the DNA is TGTGCCAGCAGCTCGGCCCTAGCGGGAGCTTACACAGATACGCAGTATTTT. This translates into CASSSALAGAYTDTQYF.

The chain carries TRBV5-6 and TRBJ2-7; the D gene could be TRBD1 or TRBD2 (6 bases each). CDR1 SGHDT and CDR2 YYEEEE come from the germline V gene. The CDR3 is 14 amino acids. Trimming shortened V by 0 bases and J by 5 bases, and 12 bases separated the two germline ends. CDR3 protein: CASSLAGAHHEQYF. As DNA, the CDR3 is TGTGCCAGCAGCTTGGCGGGGGCCCACCACGAGCAGTACTTC.

The rearrangement links TRBV5-1 to TRBJ1-5, with D possibly matching TRBD1 (5 bases). The CDR3 extends over 16 amino acids. Per germline, CDR1 SGHRS and CDR2 YFSETQ. Trimming cost V 4 bases and J 4 bases, with 18 bases left between them. CDR3 DNA sequence: TGCGCCAGCAGCCCCGGGGGGGGGAGCTCTAATCAGCCCCAGCATTTT. This sequence encodes CASSPGGGSSNQPQHF.

The chain uses TRBV27 and TRBJ1-1; weak D call: TRBD1 (5 bases). Deletions cut 5 bases from V and 1 base from J, with 11 bases between. The CDR3 sequence is 14 residues long. Germline CDR1 and CDR2: MNHEY and SMNVEV (reference sequence). Written as DNA, the CDR3 is TGTGCCAGCAGTGAACAGGACGCGAACACTGAAGCTTTCTTT. Encoded protein: CASSEQDANTEAFF.

The J gene is TRBJ1-4, the V gene TRBV28, with 7 bases fitting TRBD1. V dropped 5 bases and J dropped 8; count of bases not matched to a gene: 5. CDR3 length: 13 residues. CDR1 and CDR2 (germline): MDHEN, SYDVKM. CDR3 nucleotides: TGTGCCAGCAGTACAGGGGTTGTGGAAAAACTGTTTTTT. It translates to CASSTGVVEKLFF.

J is TRBJ2-1 and V is TRBV6-4; a possible D gene is TRBD2 (6 bases). In germline, CDR1 is MRHNA, CDR2 SNTAGT. V lost 0 bases and J 8 bases, leaving 14 bases between the germline ends. The CDR3 has 15 residues. The CDR3 reads CASSDSSGSKYEQFF. DNA for the CDR3: TGTGCCAGCAGTGACTCGTCCGGGAGTAAATATGAGCAGTTCTTC.

The chain is built from TRBV18 and TRBJ1-1, with TRBD1 matching 10 bases. Per the germline V gene, CDR1 is KGHSH and CDR2 is LQKENI. The CDR3 extends over 14 amino acids. With 6 bases clipped from V and 5 bases from J, the junction kept 6 bases outside the gene matches. CDR3 protein: CASSYGQGGTEAFF. CDR3 sequence (DNA): TGTGCCAGCTCGTACGGACAGGGGGGTACTGAAGCTTTCTTT.

This chain joins TRBV10-3 and TRBJ2-7, with 7 bases identical to TRBD1. V shed 6 bases, J shed 1 base, and the junction held 6 bases outside the gene matches. Germline V gene lookup returns CDR1 ENHRY and CDR2 SYGVKD. The CDR3 loop spans 14 amino acids. This CDR3 is CAISQGDLSYEQYF. DNA for the CDR3: TGTGCCATCAGCCAGGGGGATCTATCCTACGAGCAGTACTTC.

This chain links TRBV5-1 with TRBJ2-5; D gene uncertain. Germline V gives CDR1 SGHRS, CDR2 YFSETQ. This CDR3 has 13 amino acids. Trimming stripped 4 bases from V and 2 bases from J, with 9 bases between. The CDR3 sequence is CASSLFQQETQYF. CDR3 DNA sequence: TGCGCCAGCAGCCTGTTTCAACAAGAGACCCAGTACTTC. The whole variable domain, filled in from reference TRBV5-1 and TRBJ2-5, reads KAGVTQTPRYLIKTRGQQVTLSCSPISGHRSVSWYQQTPGQGLQFLFEYFSETQRNKGNFPGRFSGRQFSNSRSEMNVSTLELGDSALYLCASSLFQQETQYFGPGTRLLVL.

This clone has a single count. CDR3: CASSLVQGVYEQYF. DNA of the CDR3: TGCGCCAGCAGCTTGGTTCAGGGGGTGTACGAGCAGTACTTC. V usage is TRBV5-1 and J usage is TRBJ2-7, with TRBD1 matching 7 bases. The CDR3 extends over 14 amino acids. J was trimmed by 4 bases and V by 0 bases; bases with no gene match: 4. Germline V CDR1 and CDR2: SGHRS, YFSETQ.

The V gene is TRBV21-1, the J gene TRBJ1-1. TRBV21-1 is flagged as a pseudogene. The CDR3 extends over 12 amino acids. The CDR3 bases are TGTGCCAGCAGCAAAGAGAACACTGAAGCTTTCTTT. Translation: CASSKENTEAFF.

This clone was observed a single time. V usage is TRBV18 and J usage is TRBJ2-1; TRBD2 matches 8 bases. The CDR3 consists of 16 residues. Germline loops: CDR1 KGHSH, CDR2 LQKENI. V dropped 0 bases and J dropped 2; count of bases not matched to a gene: 3. The DNA for the CDR3 is TGTGCCAGCTCACCACCGGGACTAGGGGCCTACAATGAGCAGTTCTTC. This codes for CASSPPGLGAYNEQFF.

V usage is TRBV13 and J usage is TRBJ2-1; D not resolved. The CDR3 is 15 amino acids. The germline V and J ends were trimmed by 0 bases and 2 bases, with 8 bases remaining between them. Looked up from germline, CDR1 is PRHDT and CDR2 is FYEKMQ (reference sequence). DNA for the CDR3: TGTGCCAGCAGCTTAGGGGTCCGAACCTACAATGAGCAGTTCTTC. As protein: CASSLGVRTYNEQFF.

On this clone itself: Other nucleotide sequences in the sample specify the same CDR3. The chain combines TRBV11-2 with TRBJ2-3, with D perhaps matching TRBD1 or TRBD2 (6 bases each). Trimming took off 0 bases at V and 5 bases at J, with 9 bases between the two ends. Germline-derived CDR1 and CDR2 are SGHAT and FQNNGV. This CDR3 is 14 amino acids long. Here the CDR3 DNA reads TGTGCCAGCAGCTTAGAACGGGGGCAAGATACGCAGTATTTT. It encodes CASSLERGQDTQYF.

This chain connects TRBV28 to TRBJ2-7; no firm D call. Germline V lookup: CDR1 MDHEN, CDR2 SYDVKM. The CDR3 sequence is 13 residues long. Trimming removed 5 bases from V and 5 bases from J, with 13 bases in between. In nucleotides, the CDR3 is TGTGCCAGCAGTCCCAACGCGATAGACGAGCAGTACTTC. This encodes CASSPNAIDEQYF.

V is TRBV9 and J is TRBJ2-1; 8 bases agree with TRBD1. The CDR3 is 16 amino acids. V dropped 0 bases and J dropped 6; count of bases not matched to a gene: 8. CDR1 is SGDLS, CDR2 YYNGEE, per germline. The CDR3 region has the DNA TGTGCCAGCAGCGTAGCCCGACAGGGGCCCTCCAATGAGCAGTTCTTC. This translates into CASSVARQGPSNEQFF.

This chain uses TRBV7-7 with TRBJ2-7, with 8 bases fitting TRBD1. Germline loops: CDR1 SSHAT, CDR2 FNYEAQ (reference sequence). The V and J ends lost 2 bases and 3 bases, in that order; junction bases with no gene match: 6. CDR3 length: 15 amino acids. The CDR3 here is CASSLSTGAIYEQYF. The DNA of the CDR3 is TGTGCCAGCAGCTTATCGACAGGGGCAATCTACGAGCAGTACTTC. The whole variable domain, remainder taken from reference TRBV7-7 and TRBJ2-7, is GAGVSQSPRYKVTKRGQDVTLRCDPISSHATLYWYQQALGQGPEFLTYFNYEAQPDKSGLPSDRFSAERPEGSISTLTIQRTEQRDSAMYRCASSLSTGAIYEQYFGPGTRLTVT.

This chain joins TRBV6-1 and TRBJ2-1, with D perhaps TRBD1 (6 bases). This CDR3 has 16 residues. V was pared by 3 bases and J by 8 bases, with 20 bases between. Germline CDR1 and CDR2: MNHNS and SASEGT. CDR3 loop: CASSDRGAPRGDEQFF. The DNA for the CDR3 is TGTGCCAGCAGTGACAGGGGAGCCCCGAGGGGTGATGAGCAGTTCTTC.

This rearrangement joins TRBV4-1 to TRBJ2-5, with a possible D match to TRBD1 (6 bases). This CDR3 is 13 amino acids long. CDR1 and CDR2 from the germline V gene are MGHRA and YSYEKL. With 0 bases removed from V and 4 bases from J, the gap between germline ends came to 6 bases. The CDR3 spells CASSQEGAETQYF. As DNA, the CDR3 is TGCGCCAGCAGCCAAGAGGGGGCAGAGACCCAGTACTTC.